This passage covers 3 T cell receptor beta chains from one sample sequenced in a study of OX40 agonist ivuxolimab in advanced cancers. Only in-frame clones appear in the TCRdb table, and some are missing; sequencing was by immunoSEQ multiplex PCR. The data hold roughly 86,000 clones, with about 90% observed a single time. The sample in question was CD4+ or CD8+ T cells sorted from blood, obtained in a trial of the OX40 agonist ivuxolimab. The origin of the receptors is an adult with an advanced solid tumor such as melanoma, head and neck, liver or kidney cancer.

The J gene is TRBJ2-2, the V gene TRBV19; 7 bases map to TRBD1. J was trimmed by 1 base and V by 10 bases; bases with no gene match: 3. From germline, CDR1 is LNHDA and CDR2 SQIVND (reference sequence). CDR3 length equals 13 residues. Here the CDR3 reads CATTGENTGELFF. The CDR3 DNA reads TGTGCCACCACAGGGGAGAACACCGGGGAGCTGTTTTTT.

This chain connects TRBV5-8 to TRBJ1-5; D unresolved. The length of the CDR3 is 13 residues. CDR1 SGHTS and CDR2 YDEGEE come from the germline V gene. V was trimmed by 2 bases and J by 7 bases, leaving 10 bases between them. The CDR3 sequence: CASSFSRGQPQHF. CDR3 bases: TGTGCCAGCAGCTTCTCTCGGGGACAGCCCCAGCATTTT.

The chain carries TRBV5-6 and TRBJ2-1, with D tentatively TRBD2 (5 bases). Per germline, CDR1 SGHDT and CDR2 YYEEEE. Trimming removed 3 bases from V and 8 bases from J, with 9 bases in between. This CDR3 is 12 amino acids long. CDR3 in amino acids: CASSSKRDEQFF. The CDR3 nucleotides read TGTGCCAGCAGCTCGAAGAGGGATGAGCAGTTCTTC.